This entry lists 16 T cell receptor beta chains sequenced from one sample in a study of blood T cells in healthy people across ages. The use of a sample-barcoded 5' primer and a J-beta primer mix characterized a second PCR of about 7 to 12 cycles. TCRdb re-analysed the 5' RACE reads in MiXCR, keeping a single row per CDR3 protein. The table has roughly 700,000 distinct CDR3 sequences, more than 40% seen once. Sequencing was carried out using blood. These TCRs come from a woman aged 60-75 years in good health.

The rearrangement joins TRBV2 to TRBJ2-7, with 7 nucleotides matching TRBD1. Germline CDR1 is SNHLY and CDR2 is FYNNEI. This CDR3 spans 14 amino acids. V lost 6 bases, J lost 0 bases, and 5 bases stayed unmatched. The DNA for the CDR3 is TGTGCCAGCAGGAACAGGGGTGGCTCCTACGAGCAGTACTTC. It yields the protein CASRNRGGSYEQYF.

The chain has TRBV20-1 and TRBJ2-5, with D uncertain. The CDR3 has 14 amino acids. The V gene's germline CDR1 is DFQATT and CDR2 SNEGSKA (reference sequence). The V end was cut by 7 bases, the J end by 2 bases, with 17 bases between. The DNA for the CDR3 is TGCAGTGTTTGGGCGTCCATCCTTCAAGAGACCCAGTACTTC. Its protein product is CSVWASILQETQYF.

This clonotype was found a few times. This chain connects TRBV4-2 to TRBJ2-1; 11 positions agree with TRBD2. Trimming removed 0 bases from V and 6 bases from J; junction bases left unmatched: 19. Germline lookup yields CDR1 LGHNA and CDR2 YNFKEQ. The CDR3 covers 21 residues. This chain's CDR3 is CASSQDPLAGGIGFTGNEQFF. CDR3 DNA: TGTGCCAGCAGCCAAGATCCTCTAGCGGGAGGAATTGGTTTTACGGGCAATGAGCAGTTCTTC.

J is TRBJ2-5 and V is TRBV2; D ambiguous. V was pared by 7 bases and J by 2 bases, with 17 bases between. The CDR3 runs to 15 residues. The germline V gene has CDR1 SNHLY and CDR2 FYNNEI. CDR3 sequence: CASKTNRVRQETQYF. In nucleotides, the CDR3 is TGTGCCAGCAAGACCAACCGGGTCCGTCAAGAGACCCAGTACTTC.

This chain links TRBV5-5 with TRBJ2-7, with D perhaps matching TRBD1 (6 bases). The germline V gene encodes CDR1 SGHKS and CDR2 YYEKEE (reference sequence). V was cut by 3 bases and J by 9 bases, with 22 bases left in between. The length of the CDR3 is 15 residues. CDR3 amino acids: CASSWTQGFRNGQYF. CDR3 sequence (DNA): TGTGCCAGCAGCTGGACCCAGGGGTTTAGAAACGGGCAGTACTTC.

Concerning this clonotype itself: A much larger clone lies one base from this, so it may be a read error. The chain couples TRBV2 to TRBJ2-1, with a tentative D call TRBD1 (8 bases). The CDR3 has 14 residues. Germline V gene sequence: CDR1 SNHLY, CDR2 FYNNEI. CDR3 nucleotide sequence: TGTGGGACAGGGAGGGGCATTCCCTACAATGAGCAGTTCTTC. This codes for CGTGRGIPYNEQFF.

This clonotype occurred a few times. This sequence joins TRBV20-1 and TRBJ1-6, with a tentative D call TRBD1 (6 bases). Trimming pared 8 bases from V and 7 bases from J, leaving 12 bases between. Germline values: CDR1 DFQATT, CDR2 SNEGSKA (reference sequence). This CDR3 has 12 amino acids. CDR3 amino acids: CSSGVRNSPLHF. CDR3 in DNA: TGCAGTTCAGGGGTCCGGAATTCACCCCTCCACTTT.

V gene TRBV24-1 combines with J gene TRBJ1-1; unclear D gene. The CDR3 contains 13 residues. Germline V CDR1 and CDR2: KGHDR, SFDVKD. Deletions cut 2 bases from V and 7 bases from J, with 10 bases between. This CDR3 is CATSDWEMGEAFF. Here the CDR3 DNA reads TGTGCCACCAGTGATTGGGAGATGGGTGAAGCTTTCTTT.

V usage is TRBV18 and J usage is TRBJ2-6; TRBD1 aligns across 11 bases. The CDR3 has 18 amino acids. The germline gives CDR1 KGHSH, CDR2 LQKENI. The junction had 7 bases not matched to a gene; V was cut back by 5 bases and J by 1 base. CDR3 sequence: CASSSWTGGRSGANVLTF. In nucleotides, the CDR3 is TGTGCCAGCTCATCCTGGACAGGGGGCAGATCTGGGGCCAACGTCCTGACTTTC.

J is TRBJ2-7 and V is TRBV5-1; 8 nucleotides align to TRBD2. The CDR3 has 16 amino acids. Per the germline V gene, CDR1 is SGHRS and CDR2 is YFSETQ. Losses at the gene ends were 0 bases for V and 0 bases for J; bases not matched to a gene: 5. The CDR3 nucleotides read TGCGCCAGCAGCTTGGCCCGTGGGACTAGCTCCTACGAGCAGTACTTC. Protein sequence: CASSLARGTSSYEQYF.

The sample holds a few counts of this clonotype. The chain employs TRBV3-1 and TRBJ2-7; D remains unclear. Looked up from germline, CDR1 is LGHDT and CDR2 is YNNKEL (reference sequence). The CDR3 runs 13 residues. Trimming pared 2 bases from V and 3 bases from J, leaving 8 bases between. Here the CDR3 DNA reads TGTGCCAGCAGCCAAAAAACCTACTACGAGCAGTACTTC. It specifies CASSQKTYYEQYF.

The V gene is TRBV20-1, the J gene TRBJ2-7; D possibly matches TRBD1 or TRBD2 (5 bases each). The CDR3 totals 12 residues. Germline CDR1 and CDR2: DFQATT and SNEGSKA (reference sequence). Trimming shortened V by 6 bases and J by 3 bases, and 12 bases separated the two germline ends. The CDR3 loop reads CSAPGARYEQYF. The CDR3 DNA is TGCAGTGCACCCGGGGCTCGCTACGAGCAGTACTTC.

CDR3 DNA: TGTGCCAGCAGCTCGAAGACTAGCGGGAGGCGCTACGAGCAGTACTTC. This translates into CASSSKTSGRRYEQYF. This sequence joins TRBV7-9 and TRBJ2-7; 13 nucleotides agree with TRBD2. CDR1 and CDR2 (germline): SEHNR, FQNEAQ (reference sequence). V lost 4 bases, J lost 3 bases, and 6 bases stayed unmatched. CDR3 length: 16 amino acids.

This clonotype was detected a few times. The chain has TRBV29-1 and TRBJ1-4, with D possibly being TRBD1 (5 bases). The ends were cut back, 4 bases at V and 4 bases at J, with 10 bases in the middle. Germline CDR1 reads SQVTM; CDR2 reads ANQGSEA. This CDR3 region has 13 residues. CDR3 sequence reads: CSVGGGLNEKLFF. As DNA, the CDR3 is TGCAGCGTTGGGGGGGGACTTAATGAAAAACTGTTTTTT.

V gene TRBV7-2 combines with J gene TRBJ2-1; TRBD2 is a possible D gene (6 bases). Germline values: CDR1 SGHTA, CDR2 FQGNSA. With 5 bases removed from V and 14 bases from J, the gap between germline ends came to 16 bases. This CDR3 has 12 amino acids. The CDR3 DNA follows: TGTGCCAGCAGCCTCTATGGCGGCGGGGAGTTCTTC. This encodes CASSLYGGGEFF.

This sequence joins TRBV30 and TRBJ2-2; D is perhaps TRBD1 or TRBD2 (5 bases each). This CDR3 has 14 residues. Trimming stripped 1 base from V and 4 bases from J, with 10 bases between. The V gene's germline CDR1 is GTSNPN and CDR2 SVGIG (reference sequence). The DNA for the CDR3 is TGTGCCTGGAGTGCTGGGGCGGGCACCGGGGAGCTGTTTTTT. Protein sequence: CAWSAGAGTGELFF.